Below are 24 T cell receptor beta chains sequenced from a single sample in a study of low-dose radiotherapy and immunotherapy resistance in tumors. cDNA synthesis used a TRAV/TRBV-specific primer set for both chains. With a V-primer adapter and a constant-region primer, TCRs were amplified for about 20 PCR cycles. MiXCR was run by TCRdb on the reads, yielding one entry per CDR3 protein. The sample gives 65,000 to 85,000 distinct CDR3 sequences, about a sixth of which show up once; approximately 1.5% is in the top ten. Time point described: after trial treatment. Treatment: LDRT plus nivolumab, ipilimumab, low-dose cyclophosphamide and aspirin (RACIN trial). The material sequenced was PBMCs, taken after low-dose radiotherapy plus immunotherapy. These receptors came from a male donor with prostate cancer.

This clonotype was counted ten times or more. The chain links TRBV11-2 to TRBJ2-1; TRBD2 matches 10 bases. J lost 4 bases, V lost 5 bases, and 5 bases had no gene match. The CDR3 has 15 residues. Germline V gene sequence: CDR1 SGHAT, CDR2 FQNNGV. The CDR3 sequence is CASSHGLADYNEQFF. CDR3 bases: TGTGCCAGCAGCCACGGACTAGCGGATTACAATGAGCAGTTCTTC.

This clonotype showed up many times. The genes are TRBV24-1 and TRBJ2-1; the D gene is possibly TRBD1 (5 bases). Trimming left V 5 bases short and J 7 bases short, with 17 bases between. The CDR3 length is 15 residues. The germline V gene has CDR1 KGHDR and CDR2 SFDVKD. For the CDR3, the DNA is TGTGCCACCAGTGGGGGCGCAGGGTCTAGGAATGAGCAGTTCTTC. Translation gives CATSGGAGSRNEQFF.

The rearrangement links TRBV2 to TRBJ2-1; TRBD1 agrees at 8 bases. This CDR3 spans 13 amino acids. The J segment lost 10 bases and the V segment lost 5 bases, leaving 7 bases of the junction unmatched. Germline CDR1 SNHLY, CDR2 FYNNEI. CDR3 amino acids: CASSTGGTYEQFF. The CDR3 DNA reads as TGTGCCAGCAGTACAGGGGGTACCTACGAGCAGTTCTTC.

This clonotype was seen many times. V and J are TRBV28 and TRBJ1-5; D ambiguous. Germline V gene data show CDR1 as MDHEN and CDR2 as SYDVKM. This CDR3 is 12 amino acids long. Trimming shortened V by 2 bases and J by 4 bases, and 3 bases separated the two germline ends. The CDR3 nucleotides are TGTGCCAGCAGTTTAAGGAATCAGCCCCAGCATTTT. Amino acid sequence: CASSLRNQPQHF. Full variable domain (missing parts from reference TRBV28 and TRBJ1-5): DVKVTQSSRYLVKRTGEKVFLECVQDMDHENMFWYRQDPGLGLRLIYFSYDVKMKEKGDIPEGYSVSREKKERFSLILESASTNQTSMYLCASSLRNQPQHFGDGTRLSIL.

This clonotype was seen repeatedly, ten times or more. This chain uses TRBV13 with TRBJ2-7, with TRBD2 matching 7 bases. The CDR3 contains 14 residues. CDR1 and CDR2 from the germline V gene are PRHDT and FYEKMQ (reference sequence). V was pared by 5 bases and J by 1 base, with 5 bases of the junction left unmatched. CDR3 coding DNA: TGTGCCAGCAGCCTTAGCGGGCAATCCTACGAGCAGTACTTC. Residues: CASSLSGQSYEQYF.

This clonotype was seen at least ten times. V and J are TRBV5-1 and TRBJ1-1, with D possibly matching TRBD1 (6 bases). The V and J ends lost 4 bases and 0 bases respectively, with 13 bases between them. In germline, CDR1 is SGHRS, CDR2 YFSETQ. This CDR3 is 15 amino acids long. CDR3 loop: CASSRSTGMNTEAFF. DNA of the CDR3: TGCGCCAGCAGCAGGTCGACAGGCATGAACACTGAAGCTTTCTTT.

At least ten counts were recorded for this clonotype. This sequence joins TRBV3-1 and TRBJ1-2, with TRBD1 as a possible D gene (5 bases). V lost 4 bases and J lost 8, with 11 bases in between. Germline lookup yields CDR1 LGHDT and CDR2 YNNKEL (reference sequence). The CDR3 loop spans 12 amino acids. The DNA for the CDR3 is TGTGCCAGCAGCCGGCAGGGCGGCGGCTACACCTTC. Residues: CASSRQGGGYTF.

This clonotype has a count of ten or more. V and J are TRBV25-1 and TRBJ1-6; TRBD1 matches at 7 bases. The length of the CDR3 is 16 residues. V was clipped by 3 bases and J by 8 bases; unmatched bases: 10. Germline V gene sequence: CDR1 MGHDK, CDR2 SYGVNS. CDR3 bases: TGTGCCAGCAGTGACCATTACAGGGGTAGAGATTCACCCCTCCACTTT. Translated: CASSDHYRGRDSPLHF.

This clonotype was counted at least ten times. This rearrangement joins TRBV5-1 to TRBJ2-2; a weak D match, TRBD2 (6 bases). Trimming removed 1 base from V and 2 bases from J, with 15 bases in between. The CDR3 consists of 17 residues. Germline loops: CDR1 SGHRS, CDR2 YFSETQ. CDR3 DNA: TGCGCCAGCAGCTTGTATCCCGGGACTGTTAACACCGGGGAGCTGTTTTTT. Translated, it gives CASSLYPGTVNTGELFF.

This clonotype occurred many times. Written as DNA, the CDR3 is TGTGCCAGCAGTTACAGGCAGGGAGCCTACAATGAGCAGTTCTTC. It encodes CASSYRQGAYNEQFF. The gene calls are TRBV6-1 and TRBJ2-1; TRBD1 or TRBD2 may be the D gene (5 bases each). Germline-derived CDR1 and CDR2 are MNHNS and SASEGT. The CDR3 contains 15 residues. Trimming stripped 5 bases from V and 2 bases from J, with 13 bases between.

This clonotype showed up many times. The chain links TRBV20-1 to TRBJ2-7; 7 bases agree with TRBD1. CDR1 is DFQATT, CDR2 SNEGSKA, per germline (reference sequence). V lost 5 bases to trimming and J lost 6 bases; unmatched junction nucleotides: 10. This CDR3 comprises 13 residues. CDR3 loop: CSAERQGLGEQYF. Written as DNA, the CDR3 is TGCAGTGCTGAGAGACAGGGCCTGGGCGAGCAGTACTTC.

This clonotype was observed many times. The V gene is TRBV7-2, the J gene TRBJ2-1; possible D gene TRBD2, 6 bases. This CDR3 spans 17 amino acids. Trimming removed 1 base from V and 2 bases from J, with 15 bases in between. Per germline, CDR1 SGHTA and CDR2 FQGNSA. CDR3 sequence reads: CASSLDSAGITYNEQFF. CDR3 coding DNA: TGTGCCAGCAGCTTAGACTCTGCGGGGATAACCTACAATGAGCAGTTCTTC.

This clonotype was picked up many times. The gene calls are TRBV7-8 and TRBJ2-5; D not certain. Germline V gene data show CDR1 as SGHVS and CDR2 as FQNEAQ. This CDR3 is 12 amino acids long. V was pared by 6 bases and J by 5 bases, with 10 bases between. CDR3 residues: CASSVFKETQYF. In DNA, the CDR3 is TGTGCCAGCAGTGTGTTCAAGGAGACCCAGTACTTC.

This clonotype has at least ten counts. V and J are TRBV19 and TRBJ2-1; D perhaps matches TRBD1 (6 bases). Trimming removed 9 bases from V and 7 bases from J, with 16 bases in between. From germline, CDR1 is LNHDA and CDR2 SQIVND (reference sequence). The CDR3 consists of 13 residues. As DNA, the CDR3 is TGTGCCAGCCTTCCCCAGGGGCAAAATGAGCAGTTCTTC. Amino acids: CASLPQGQNEQFF. The full variable domain, rest sourced from reference TRBV19 and TRBJ2-1, is DGGITQSPKYLFRKEGQNVTLSCEQNLNHDAMYWYRQDPGQGLRLIYYSQIVNDFQKGDIAEGYSVSREKKESFPLTVTSAQKNPTAFYLCASLPQGQNEQFFGPGTRLTVL.

This clonotype was counted at least ten times. The chain is built from TRBV6-5 and TRBJ1-1; D not certain. Trimming pared 5 bases from V and 5 bases from J, leaving 12 bases between. Per the germline V gene, CDR1 is MNHEY and CDR2 is SVGAGI. The CDR3 is 13 residues long. In DNA, the CDR3 is TGTGCCAGCAGTGCAAGGAGAGAGACTGAAGCTTTCTTT. Residues: CASSARRETEAFF.

This clonotype has a count of ten or more. The rearrangement uses TRBV6-2 or TRBV6-3 and TRBJ1-5; D unclear. Per the germline V gene, CDR1 is MNHEY and CDR2 is SVGEGT. The CDR3 extends over 14 amino acids. Trimming pared 5 bases from V and 2 bases from J, leaving 10 bases between. CDR3 protein: CASSPWEGNQPQHF. In DNA, the CDR3 is TGTGCCAGCAGTCCTTGGGAGGGCAATCAGCCCCAGCATTTT.

To note about this clonotype: With only one base between it and a far larger clone, this is likely a read error. This rearrangement joins TRBV7-3 to TRBJ1-5; the D is unclear. V dropped 0 bases and J dropped 4 bases, with 7 bases sitting between them. This CDR3 comprises 14 residues. Germline V gene sequence: CDR1 SGHTA, CDR2 FQGTGA. DNA for the CDR3: TGTGCCAGCAGCTTAACGACCACGAATCAGCCCCAGCATTTT. As protein: CASSLTTTNQPQHF.

This clonotype came up many times. This chain uses TRBV10-3 with TRBJ2-1; D call uncertain. Germline CDR1 is ENHRY and CDR2 is SYGVKD. V was cut by 3 bases and J by 6 bases, with 12 bases left in between. The CDR3 is 14 residues long. CDR3 nucleotides: TGTGCCATCAGTGACCCGGCCCTAGGCAATGAGCAGTTCTTC. This codes for CAISDPALGNEQFF.

This clonotype was seen many times. V gene TRBV2 combines with J gene TRBJ2-7; D is perhaps TRBD1 or TRBD2 (5 bases each). CDR3 size: 13 residues. The germline gives CDR1 SNHLY, CDR2 FYNNEI. Trimming left V 4 bases short and J 5 bases short, with 12 bases between. The CDR3 coding sequence is TGTGCCAGCAGTGTTACCAGGGACCACGAGCAGTACTTC. It encodes CASSVTRDHEQYF. Based on the CDR3 plus reference TRBV2 and TRBJ2-7, the full variable domain is EPEVTQTPSHQVTQMGQEVILRCVPISNHLYFYWYRQILGQKVEFLVSFYNNEISEKSEIFDDQFSVERPDGSNFTLKIRSTKLEDSAMYFCASSVTRDHEQYFGPGTRLTVT.

Many counts were recorded for this clonotype. V usage is TRBV30 and J usage is TRBJ2-7, with D possibly TRBD2 on 6 matching bases. Germline V gene data show CDR1 as GTSNPN and CDR2 as SVGIG (reference sequence). Trimming removed 2 bases from V and 2 bases from J, with 10 bases in between. The CDR3 contains 13 residues. The CDR3 DNA is TGTGCCTGGAGTTCCGGGACTCCCTACGAGCAGTACTTC. Translated, it gives CAWSSGTPYEQYF. The full variable domain, rest sourced from reference TRBV30 and TRBJ2-7, is SQTIHQWPATLVQPVGSPLSLECTVEGTSNPNLYWYRQAAGRGLQLLFYSVGIGQISSEVPQNLSASRPQDRQFILSSKKLLLSDSGFYLCAWSSGTPYEQYFGPGTRLTVT.

This clonotype came up many times. V usage is TRBV12-3 or TRBV12-4 and J usage is TRBJ1-1; a possible D gene is TRBD1 (5 bases). This CDR3 contains 13 residues. Trimming stripped 3 bases from V and 4 bases from J, with 9 bases between. CDR3 sequence (DNA): TGTGCCAGCAGTTTTACAGGTGGCACTGAAGCTTTCTTT. Its translation is CASSFTGGTEAFF.

This clonotype was recorded many times. This chain connects TRBV14 to TRBJ2-3; 7 bases map to TRBD1. Germline V gene data show CDR1 as SGHDN and CDR2 as FVKESK. V dropped 2 bases and J dropped 5; count of bases not matched to a gene: 4. This CDR3 has 14 residues. The CDR3 reads CASSQMRQGDTQYF. For the CDR3, the DNA is TGTGCCAGCAGCCAAATGAGACAGGGAGATACGCAGTATTTT.

There are many counts of this clonotype. The genes are TRBV4-2 and TRBJ2-2, with D maybe TRBD2 (6 bases). Germline V lookup: CDR1 LGHNA, CDR2 YNFKEQ. Between the trimmed V and J ends, which lost 4 bases and 3 bases, there was a span of 9 bases. The length of the CDR3 is 14 residues. The CDR3 here is CASSLSGDTGELFF. In DNA form, the CDR3 reads TGTGCCAGCAGCCTATCGGGGGACACCGGGGAGCTGTTTTTT.

This clonotype was picked up many times. This chain links TRBV6-2 or TRBV6-3 with TRBJ1-1; a possible D gene is TRBD1 (5 bases). The CDR3 totals 16 residues. Trimming stripped 2 bases from V and 0 bases from J, with 13 bases between. Germline V CDR1 and CDR2: MNHEY, SVGEGT. The CDR3 loop reads CASSYGDAGMNTEAFF. The CDR3 bases are TGTGCCAGCAGTTACGGCGACGCAGGGATGAACACTGAAGCTTTCTTT.